The table lists the clone carrying this T cell receptor (beta chain) with many counts. No antigen is known for it. Trimming pared 8 bases from V and 5 bases from J, leaving 6 bases between. The CDR3 extends over 10 amino acids. The authors produced cDNA by 5'RACE using 10-nucleotide random UMIs. TCRdb called the 5' RACE reads again in MiXCR, with one record for every CDR3 protein. The table has 84,000 or so distinct CDR3 sequences, 10% seen once. These data come from a study of neurological immune-mediated disorders. General observations from the study: It was HTLV-1-associated myelopathy that showed the most TCR clonal expansion, while multiple sclerosis showed the least, falling below healthy controls. None of the CDR3 amino acid sequences in expanded clones turned up in more than one subject, which points to private repertoires in all groups.

The sequencing input was PBMCs. The clonotype originates from a middle-aged man in good health. V and J are TRBV12-3 or TRBV12-4 and TRBJ2-5, with D uncertain. For the CDR3, the DNA is TGTGCCAGCGGGATGGAGACCCAGTACTTC. Protein sequence: CASGMETQYF.